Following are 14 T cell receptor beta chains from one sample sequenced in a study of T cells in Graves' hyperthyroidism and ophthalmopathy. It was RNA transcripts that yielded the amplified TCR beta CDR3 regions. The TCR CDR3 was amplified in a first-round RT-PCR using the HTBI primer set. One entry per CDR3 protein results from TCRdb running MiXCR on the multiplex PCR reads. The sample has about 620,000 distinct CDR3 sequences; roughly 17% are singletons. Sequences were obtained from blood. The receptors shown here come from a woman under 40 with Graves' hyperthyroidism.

CDR3 residues: CASSPSMPGGNYEQYF. The CDR3 coding sequence is TGTGCCAGCTCACCATCCATGCCAGGGGGAAACTACGAGCAGTACTTC. The rearrangement links TRBV18 to TRBJ2-7, with 7 bases identical to TRBD1. Germline values: CDR1 KGHSH, CDR2 LQKENI. After removal of 2 bases from V and 3 bases from J, the junction contained 10 bases not matched to a gene. This CDR3 contains 16 residues.

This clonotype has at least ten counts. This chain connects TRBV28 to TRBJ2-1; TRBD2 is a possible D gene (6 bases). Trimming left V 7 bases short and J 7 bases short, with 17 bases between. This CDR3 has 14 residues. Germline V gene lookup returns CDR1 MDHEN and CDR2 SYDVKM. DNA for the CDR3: TGTGCCAGCACGAAGGGAGGAACGAGAAATGAGCAGTTCTTC. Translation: CASTKGGTRNEQFF.

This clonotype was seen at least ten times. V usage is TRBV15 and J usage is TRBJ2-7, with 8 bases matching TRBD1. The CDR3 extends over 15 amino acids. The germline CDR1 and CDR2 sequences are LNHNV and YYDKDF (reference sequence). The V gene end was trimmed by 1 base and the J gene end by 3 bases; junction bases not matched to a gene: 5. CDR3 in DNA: TGTGCCACCAGCAGAGGAGGGACAGGTTACTACGAGCAGTACTTC. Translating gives CATSRGGTGYYEQYF.

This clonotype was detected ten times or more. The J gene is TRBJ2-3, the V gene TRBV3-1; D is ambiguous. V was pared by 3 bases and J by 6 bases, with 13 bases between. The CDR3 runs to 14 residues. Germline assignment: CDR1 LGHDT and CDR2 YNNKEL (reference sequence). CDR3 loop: CASSQASFGDTQYF. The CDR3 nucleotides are TGTGCCAGCAGCCAGGCTTCATTCGGGGATACGCAGTATTTT.

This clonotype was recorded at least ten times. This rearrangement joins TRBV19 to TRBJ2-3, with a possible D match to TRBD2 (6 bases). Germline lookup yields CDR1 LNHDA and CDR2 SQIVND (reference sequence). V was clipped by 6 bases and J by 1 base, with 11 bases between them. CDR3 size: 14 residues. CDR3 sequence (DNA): TGTGCCAGTAGCCCGGGACTTCGCACAGATACGCAGTATTTT. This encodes CASSPGLRTDTQYF.

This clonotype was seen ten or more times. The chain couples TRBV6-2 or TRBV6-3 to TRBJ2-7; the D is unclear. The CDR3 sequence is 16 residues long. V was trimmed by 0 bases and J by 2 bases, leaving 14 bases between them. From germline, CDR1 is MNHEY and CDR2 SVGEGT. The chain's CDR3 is CASSYSSSAHTYEQYF. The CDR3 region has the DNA TGTGCCAGCAGTTACTCGAGCTCAGCGCACACCTACGAGCAGTACTTC.

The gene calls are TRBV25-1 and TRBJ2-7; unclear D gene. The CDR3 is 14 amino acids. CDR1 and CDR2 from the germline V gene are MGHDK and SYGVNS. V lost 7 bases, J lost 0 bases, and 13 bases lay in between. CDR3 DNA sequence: TGTGCCAGCACCCGGGCCGCGCCCTCCTACGAGCAGTACTTC. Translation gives CASTRAAPSYEQYF.

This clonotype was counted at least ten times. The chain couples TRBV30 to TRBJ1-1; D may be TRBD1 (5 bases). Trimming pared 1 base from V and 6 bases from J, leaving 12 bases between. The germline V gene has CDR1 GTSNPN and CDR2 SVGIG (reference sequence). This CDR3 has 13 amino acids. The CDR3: CAWSGQGTSEAFF. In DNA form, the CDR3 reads TGTGCCTGGAGTGGACAAGGGACCTCTGAAGCTTTCTTT.

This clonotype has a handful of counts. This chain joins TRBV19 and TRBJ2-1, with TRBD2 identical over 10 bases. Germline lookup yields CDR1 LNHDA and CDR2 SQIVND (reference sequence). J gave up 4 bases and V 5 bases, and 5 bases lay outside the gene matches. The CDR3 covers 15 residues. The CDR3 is CASSVTSGIYNEQFF. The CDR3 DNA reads TGTGCCAGTAGTGTTACTAGCGGGATATACAATGAGCAGTTCTTC.

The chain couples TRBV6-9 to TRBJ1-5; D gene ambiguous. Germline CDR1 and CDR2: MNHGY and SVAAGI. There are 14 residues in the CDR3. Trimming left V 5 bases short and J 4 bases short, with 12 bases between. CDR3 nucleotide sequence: TGTGCCAGCAGTGAGATCCCCCCTAATCAGCCCCAGCATTTT. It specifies CASSEIPPNQPQHF.

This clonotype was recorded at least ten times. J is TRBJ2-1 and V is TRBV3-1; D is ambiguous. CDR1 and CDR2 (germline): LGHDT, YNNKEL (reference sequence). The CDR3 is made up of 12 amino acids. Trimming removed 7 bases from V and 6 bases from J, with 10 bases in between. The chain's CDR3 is CASTSRSNEQFF. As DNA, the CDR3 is TGTGCCAGCACCTCTCGGAGCAATGAGCAGTTCTTC.

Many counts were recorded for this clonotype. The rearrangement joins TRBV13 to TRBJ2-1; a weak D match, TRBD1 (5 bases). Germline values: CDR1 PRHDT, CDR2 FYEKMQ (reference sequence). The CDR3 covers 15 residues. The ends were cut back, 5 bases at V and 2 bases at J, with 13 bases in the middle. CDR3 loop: CASSGIRETYNEQFF. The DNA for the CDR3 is TGTGCCAGCAGCGGTATCAGGGAAACCTACAATGAGCAGTTCTTC.

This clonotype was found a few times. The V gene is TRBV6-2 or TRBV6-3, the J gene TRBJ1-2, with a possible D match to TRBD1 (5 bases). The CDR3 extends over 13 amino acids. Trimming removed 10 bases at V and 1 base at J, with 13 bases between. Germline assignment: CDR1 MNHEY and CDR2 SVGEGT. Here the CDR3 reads CATSRGGNYGYTF. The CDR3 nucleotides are TGTGCCACTTCAAGGGGCGGTAACTATGGCTACACCTTC.

CDR3 region: CASSRQAHAGELFF. In DNA, the CDR3 is TGTGCCAGCAGCCGACAGGCCCACGCCGGGGAGCTGTTTTTT. The V and J genes are TRBV14 and TRBJ2-2; a weak D match, TRBD1 (6 bases). The CDR3 has 14 residues. V was shortened by 4 bases and J by 6 bases, with 12 bases between the two germline ends. Germline V CDR1 and CDR2: SGHDN, FVKESK.